This T cell receptor beta chain was identified in a study of OX40 agonist ivuxolimab in advanced cancers. Across the study: Earlier treatment with anti-PD-1, anti-PD-L1 or anti-CTLA-4 was permitted, and 30% to 40% had received some. Three dose-escalation patients had partial responses: one with hepatocellular carcinoma and two with cutaneous melanoma.

Notes on the study in general: CD8+ T cells showed, on average, more clonal expansion than CD4+ cells.

This clone was detected only a few times. Its antigen is still unknown. The method was immunoSEQ multiplex PCR; TCRdb's version includes in-frame clones alone and lacks a portion of them. This sample has about 40,000 clones, with roughly 85% found just once. V was cut by 3 bases and J by 2 bases, with 24 bases left in between. Germline CDR1 and CDR2: SEHNR and FQNEAQ (reference sequence). This CDR3 region has 19 residues. The TCR was taken from an adult with an advanced solid tumor such as melanoma, head and neck, liver or kidney cancer. The chain recombines TRBV7-9 with TRBJ2-3; D might be TRBD1 (5 bases). This sample comprised CD4+ or CD8+ T cells sorted from blood, obtained in a trial of the OX40 agonist ivuxolimab. This chain's CDR3 is CASSFQGPGRSLFTDTQYF. In nucleotides, the CDR3 is TGTGCCAGCAGCTTTCAGGGCCCGGGCAGGAGCCTTTTCACAGATACGCAGTATTTT.